The 14 T cell receptor beta chains presented below share a single source sample, sequenced in a study of blood T cell repertoires in COVID-19. Here immunoSEQ multiplex PCR was the method, and the copy in TCRdb shows in-frame clones only, minus some. The sample lists 150,000 to 200,000 clones; approximately 83% were seen once. The specimen was peripheral blood. The receptors were gathered from a woman aged 60-75 years with acute or convalescent COVID-19.

Comment on this clone: A read error may produce the germline difference seen at one junction end. This sequence joins TRBV7-6 and TRBJ2-7; possible D gene TRBD2, 6 bases. Germline V gene sequence: CDR1 SGHVS, CDR2 FNYEAQ. The CDR3 totals 12 residues. The CDR3 region is CASSLATGTASF. CDR3 nucleotides: TGTGCCAGCAGCTTAGCCACTGGGACTGCCAGCTTC. Supplemented by reference TRBV7-6 and TRBJ2-7, the full variable domain reads GAGVSQSPRYKVTKRGQDVALRCDPISGHVSLYWYRQALGQGPEFLTYFNYEAQQDKSGLPNDRFSAERPEGSISTLTIQRTEQRDSAMYRCASSLATGTASFGPGTRLTVT.

The chain joins TRBV3-1 (or the pseudogene TRBV3-2) to TRBJ1-4, with no clear D. Germline V gene lookup returns CDR1 LGHDT and CDR2 YNNKEL (reference sequence). The V end lost 2 bases, the J end lost 12 bases, and 13 bases lay between the germline ends. The CDR3 is 13 amino acids. CDR3 nucleotides: TGTGCCAGCAGCCAATTATACGGGGTGGAACTGTTTTTT. Translated: CASSQLYGVELFF.

V is TRBV7-2 and J is TRBJ2-3; D might be TRBD2 (5 bases). The V end lost 5 bases, the J end lost 1 base, and 13 bases lay between the germline ends. The CDR3 is made up of 15 amino acids. The V gene's germline CDR1 is SGHTA and CDR2 FQGNSA. CDR3 sequence (DNA): TGTGCCAGCAGCCCCGTTGGAGCGGGCACAGATACGCAGTATTTT. Its protein is CASSPVGAGTDTQYF.

The V gene is TRBV28, the J gene TRBJ2-7, with 10 bases fitting TRBD1. The germline V gene has CDR1 MDHEN and CDR2 SYDVKM. The length of the CDR3 is 12 residues. V was clipped by 11 bases and J by 5 bases; unmatched bases: 6. Written as DNA, the CDR3 is TGTGCCGTTTGGGACAGGGGAAACGAGCAGTACTTC. Translating it yields CAVWDRGNEQYF.

The chain employs TRBV12-3 or TRBV12-4 and TRBJ2-2; D remains unclear. The CDR3 spans 11 residues. V lost 8 bases, J lost 6 bases, and 7 bases lay in between. CDR3 amino acids: CASRRAGELFF. The DNA for the CDR3 is TGTGCCAGCCGACGGGCCGGGGAGCTGTTTTTT.

The chain has TRBV5-4 and TRBJ2-1, with D perhaps TRBD2 (5 bases). The CDR3 consists of 15 residues. The V and J ends lost 4 bases and 0 bases respectively, with 11 bases between them. Germline CDR1 SGHNT, CDR2 YYREEE (reference sequence). CDR3 sequence (DNA): TGTGCCAGCAGCCGTACTGGGAGCTCCTACAATGAGCAGTTCTTC. Amino acids: CASSRTGSSYNEQFF. Combining the CDR3 with reference TRBV5-4 and TRBJ2-1 gives the whole variable domain ETGVTQSPTHLIKTRGQQVTLRCSSQSGHNTVSWYQQALGQGPQFIFQYYREEENGRGNFPPRFSGLQFPNYSSELNVNALELDDSALYLCASSRTGSSYNEQFFGPGTRLTVL.

This clone showed up just a few times. The V call is TRBV7-9, the J call TRBJ1-2; perhaps TRBD1 as D (6 bases). The CDR3 is made up of 12 amino acids. CDR1 is SEHNR and CDR2 is FQNEAQ in the germline V gene (reference sequence). Trimming took 4 bases from V and 8 from J, leaving 11 bases between them. DNA of the CDR3: TGTGCCAGCAGCTCCACAGGGAACGGCTACACCTTC. Protein: CASSSTGNGYTF.

The V gene is TRBV6-5, the J gene TRBJ1-1; weak D call: TRBD1 (6 bases). The CDR3 has 15 residues. The germline gives CDR1 MNHEY, CDR2 SVGAGI. With 2 bases removed from V and 3 bases from J, the gap between germline ends came to 13 bases. Here the CDR3 reads CASSYRGARDTEAFF. CDR3 nucleotide sequence: TGTGCCAGCAGTTACCGGGGGGCGCGGGACACTGAAGCTTTCTTT.

The V gene is TRBV12-5, the J gene TRBJ2-1; TRBD1 agrees at 12 bases. Germline values: CDR1 LGHNT, CDR2 FRNRAP. The junction had 9 bases not matched to a gene; V was cut back by 6 bases and J by 0 bases. There are 18 residues in the CDR3. Written as DNA, the CDR3 is TGTGCTAGTGGAACGGGACAGGGGGCCGGGAGCTCCTACAATGAGCAGTTCTTC. Protein sequence: CASGTGQGAGSSYNEQFF. The full variable domain, with the rest looked up from reference TRBV12-5 and TRBJ2-1, is DARVTQTPRHKVTEMGQEVTMRCQPILGHNTVFWYRQTMMQGLELLAYFRNRAPLDDSGMPKDRFSAEMPDATLATLKIQPSEPRDSAVYFCASGTGQGAGSSYNEQFFGPGTRLTVL.

This chain links TRBV7-2 with TRBJ2-7, with D possibly TRBD2 on 5 matching bases. The germline V gene has CDR1 SGHTA and CDR2 FQGNSA. V was trimmed by 7 bases and J by 5 bases, leaving 12 bases between them. The CDR3 covers 12 residues. The CDR3 here is CASKPDGDEQYF. The CDR3 DNA is TGTGCCAGCAAACCGGACGGGGACGAGCAGTACTTC.

This clone was observed once. J is TRBJ1-4 and V is TRBV2, with a possible D match to TRBD1 (5 bases). The CDR3 is 15 amino acids. CDR1 SNHLY and CDR2 FYNNEI come from the germline V gene. Trimming removed 6 bases at V and 3 bases at J, with 14 bases between. CDR3 DNA: TGTGCCAGCAGGAAGGCAGGGCCGGCTAATGAAAAACTGTTTTTT. Translated, it gives CASRKAGPANEKLFF. The entire variable domain, with the rest obtained from reference TRBV2 and TRBJ1-4, is as follows: EPEVTQTPSHQVTQMGQEVILRCVPISNHLYFYWYRQILGQKVEFLVSFYNNEISEKSEIFDDQFSVERPDGSNFTLKIRSTKLEDSAMYFCASRKAGPANEKLFFGSGTQLSVL.

V is TRBV19 and J is TRBJ1-5; weak D call: TRBD1 (5 bases). The CDR3 sequence is 13 residues long. Trimming removed 1 base from V and 9 bases from J, with 10 bases in between. Germline assignment: CDR1 LNHDA and CDR2 SQIVND (reference sequence). The CDR3 is CASSIAGNTPQHF. DNA for the CDR3: TGTGCCAGTAGTATAGCAGGGAATACGCCCCAGCATTTT.

Only a few counts were recorded for this clone. CDR3 coding DNA: TGTGCCTGGTCGACAGCGAACACTGAAGCTTTCTTT. Translating it yields CAWSTANTEAFF. This chain uses TRBV30 with TRBJ1-1; weak D call: TRBD1 (5 bases). Germline values: CDR1 GTSNPN, CDR2 SVGIG (reference sequence). The CDR3 extends over 12 amino acids. Deletions cut 5 bases from V and 1 base from J, with 8 bases between.

The genes are TRBV25-1 and TRBJ2-3; D uncertain. The germline V gene has CDR1 MGHDK and CDR2 SYGVNS. V shed 7 bases and J shed 4 bases, with 18 bases lying between them. The CDR3 spans 15 residues. The CDR3 DNA is TGTGCCAGCATGAAGGCGTCAGGTTGGTCAGATACGCAGTATTTT. Protein sequence: CASMKASGWSDTQYF.